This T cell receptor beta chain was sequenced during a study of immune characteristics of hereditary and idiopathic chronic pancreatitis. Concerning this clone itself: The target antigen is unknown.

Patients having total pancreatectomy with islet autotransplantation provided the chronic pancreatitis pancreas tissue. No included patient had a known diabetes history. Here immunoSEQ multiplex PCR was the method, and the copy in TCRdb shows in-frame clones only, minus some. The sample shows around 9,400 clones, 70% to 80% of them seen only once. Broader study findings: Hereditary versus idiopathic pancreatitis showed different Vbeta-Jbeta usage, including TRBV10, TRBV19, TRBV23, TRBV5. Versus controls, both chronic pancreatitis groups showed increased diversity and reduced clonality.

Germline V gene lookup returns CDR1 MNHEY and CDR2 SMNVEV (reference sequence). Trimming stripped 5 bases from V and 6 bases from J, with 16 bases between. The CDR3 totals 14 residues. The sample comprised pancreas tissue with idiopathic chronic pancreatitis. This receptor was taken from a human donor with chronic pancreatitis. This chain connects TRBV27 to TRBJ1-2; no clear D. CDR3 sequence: CASSPTAWAHGYTF. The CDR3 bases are TGTGCCAGCAGTCCCACTGCTTGGGCCCATGGCTACACCTTC.